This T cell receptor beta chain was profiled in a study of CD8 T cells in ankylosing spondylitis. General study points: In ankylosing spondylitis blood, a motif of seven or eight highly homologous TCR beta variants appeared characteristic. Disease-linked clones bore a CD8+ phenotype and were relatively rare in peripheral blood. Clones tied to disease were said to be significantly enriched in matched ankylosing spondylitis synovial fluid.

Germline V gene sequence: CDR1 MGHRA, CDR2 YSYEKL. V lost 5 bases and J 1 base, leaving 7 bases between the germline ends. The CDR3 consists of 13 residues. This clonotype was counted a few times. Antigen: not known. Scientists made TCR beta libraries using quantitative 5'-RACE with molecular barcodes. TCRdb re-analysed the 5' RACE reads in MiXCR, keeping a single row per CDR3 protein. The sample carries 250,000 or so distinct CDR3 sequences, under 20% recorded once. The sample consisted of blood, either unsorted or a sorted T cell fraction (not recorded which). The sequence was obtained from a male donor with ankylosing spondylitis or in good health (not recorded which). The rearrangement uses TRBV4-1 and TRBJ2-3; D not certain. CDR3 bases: TGCGCCAGCAGCTCCCTAGGCACAGATACGCAGTATTTT. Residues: CASSSLGTDTQYF.